Only a few counts were recorded for the clone carrying this TCR beta chain. No antigen is known for it. Genomic DNA was employed as the template in profiling TCR beta VDJ and CDR3. Each CDR3 protein is one row after TCRdb ran MiXCR on the reads. The data contain over 150,000 distinct CDR3 sequences, 70% to 80% of them singletons. CDR3 length: 13 amino acids. V lost 3 bases to trimming and J lost 8 bases, with 16 bases between them. The germline V gene encodes CDR1 DFQATT and CDR2 SNEGSKA (reference sequence). Flow cytometry had shown expanded CD8+CD57+ cells in the patients chosen for sequencing. This sample was taken from a study of CD8+CD57+ T cells in acquired aplastic anemia. Overall study: Sorted CD4+ and CD8+ cell DNA averaged around 3 ug.

Whole-study results and caveats: Researchers report that fewer than 30 CD8+ CDR3 sequences appeared in both patients and controls. No significant difference in CD8+ Simpson's diversity was found between patients and controls.

Sequencing input: sorted CD4+, CD8+, or CD8+CD57+ T cells (not recorded which) from PBMCs. This chain connects TRBV20-1 to TRBJ1-2, with D hard to call. The receptor's source is a human donor with aplastic anemia. As DNA, the CDR3 is TGCAGTGCTAGGGAAGGAGAGCGGCGGGGCTACACCTTC. Its translation is CSAREGERRGYTF.